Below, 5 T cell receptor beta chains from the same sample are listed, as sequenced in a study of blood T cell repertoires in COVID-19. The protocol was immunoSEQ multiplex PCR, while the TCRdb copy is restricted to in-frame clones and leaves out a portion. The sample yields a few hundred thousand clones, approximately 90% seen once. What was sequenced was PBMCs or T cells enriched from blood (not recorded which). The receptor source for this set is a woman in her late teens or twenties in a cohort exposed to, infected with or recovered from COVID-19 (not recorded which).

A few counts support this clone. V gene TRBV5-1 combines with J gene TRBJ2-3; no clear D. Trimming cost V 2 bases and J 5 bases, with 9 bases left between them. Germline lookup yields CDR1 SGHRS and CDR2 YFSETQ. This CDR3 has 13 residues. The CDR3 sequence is CASSFWARDTQYF. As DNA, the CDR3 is TGCGCCAGCAGCTTTTGGGCCAGAGATACGCAGTATTTT.

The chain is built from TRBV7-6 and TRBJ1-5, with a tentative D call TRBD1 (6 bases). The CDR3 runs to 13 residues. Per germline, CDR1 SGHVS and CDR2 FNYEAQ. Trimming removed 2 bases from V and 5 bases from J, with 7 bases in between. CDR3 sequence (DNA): TGTGCCAGCAGCTTACAGGGGCATCAGCCCCAGCATTTT. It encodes CASSLQGHQPQHF.

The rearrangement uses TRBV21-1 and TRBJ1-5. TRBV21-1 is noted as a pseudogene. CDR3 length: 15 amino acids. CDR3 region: CASSTRPYSNQPQHF. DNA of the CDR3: TGTGCCAGCAGCACCCGTCCGTATAGCAATCAGCCCCAGCATTTT.

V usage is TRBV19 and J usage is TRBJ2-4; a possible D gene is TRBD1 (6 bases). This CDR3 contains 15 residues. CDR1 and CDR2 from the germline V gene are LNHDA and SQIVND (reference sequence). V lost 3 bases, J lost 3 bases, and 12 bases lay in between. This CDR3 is CASSMDSYNKNIQYF. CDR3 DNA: TGTGCCAGTAGTATGGACAGTTATAACAAAAACATTCAGTACTTC.

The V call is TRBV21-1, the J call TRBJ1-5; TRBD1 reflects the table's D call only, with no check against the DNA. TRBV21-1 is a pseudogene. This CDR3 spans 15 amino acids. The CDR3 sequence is CASSRGQGVGQPQHF. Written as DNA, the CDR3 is TGTGCCAGCAGCAGAGGACAGGGGGTGGGTCAGCCCCAGCATTTT.